The rows below give T cell receptor beta chains drawn from one sample of a study of cytomegalovirus exposure and HLA in healthy donors. The table came from immunoSEQ multiplex PCR; TCRdb's copy has only in-frame clones and leaves some out. The sample has 150,000 to 200,000 clones; less than 80% are singletons. Source material: PBMCs. The receptors were sampled from a woman between 25 and 40 years old in good health and CMV-seropositive. The CDR3 runs from the conserved cysteine through the conserved F or W. Each record gives: CDR3 DNA, CDR3 protein, D gene, V gene, clone size, J gene, CDR3 length. A D gene is named only where the DNA matches it firmly. Not every row has a clone size; where given, it reads once, few, many or a size class.

CDR3nt: TGCGCCAGCAGCCCCCGGACAGGGGGCGAAACGGAGCAGTACTTC; CDR3aa: CASSPRTGGETEQYF; d_gene: TRBD1; v_gene: TRBV5-1; abundance: .; j_gene: TRBJ2-7; len: 15
CDR3nt: TGTGCCAGCAGCTTAGGGGGACAGAGGCAAGGAGCCCAGTACTTC; CDR3aa: CASSLGGQRQGAQYF; d_gene: TRBD1; v_gene: TRBV11-2; abundance: .; j_gene: TRBJ2-5; len: 15
CDR3nt: TGTGCCAGCAGACTCAGGGCAACTAATGAAAAACTGTTTTTT; CDR3aa: CASRLRATNEKLFF; d_gene: .; v_gene: TRBV6-5; abundance: .; j_gene: TRBJ1-4; len: 14
CDR3nt: TGCGCCAGCACCGAGCGTGAGAGCTCCTACAATGAGCAGTTCTTC; CDR3aa: CASTERESSYNEQFF; d_gene: .; v_gene: TRBV10-1; abundance: .; j_gene: TRBJ2-1; len: 15
CDR3nt: TGTGCCAGCAGCCAAGGTCGGGGGGATAATGAGCAGTTCTTC; CDR3aa: CASSQGRGDNEQFF; d_gene: TRBD2; v_gene: TRBV4-2; abundance: .; j_gene: TRBJ2-1; len: 14
CDR3nt: TGTGCCAGCAGTTACTCGCGGGAGGGACTAAACACTGAAGCTTTCTTT; CDR3aa: CASSYSREGLNTEAFF; d_gene: .; v_gene: TRBV6-6; abundance: .; j_gene: TRBJ1-1; len: 16
CDR3nt: TGTGCCAGCAGTTACTCGAGGTCGTTAGATACGCAGTATTTT; CDR3aa: CASSYSRSLDTQYF; d_gene: .; v_gene: TRBV6-6; abundance: .; j_gene: TRBJ2-3; len: 14
CDR3nt: TGCGCCAGCAGCCAAGATTGGCCAGGGGGCGCCGGGTCGGGAAACACCATATATTTT; CDR3aa: CASSQDWPGGAGSGNTIYF; d_gene: TRBD1; v_gene: TRBV4-3; abundance: few; j_gene: TRBJ1-3; len: 19
CDR3nt: TGTGCCAGCAGCTTTCTAGCGGGAGGCCCTCGGGATACGCAGTATTTT; CDR3aa: CASSFLAGGPRDTQYF; d_gene: TRBD2; v_gene: TRBV6-6; abundance: .; j_gene: TRBJ2-3; len: 16
CDR3nt: TGTGCCAGCAGCCTACCCGGGGCAGATACGCAGTATTTT; CDR3aa: CASSLPGADTQYF; d_gene: .; v_gene: TRBV14; abundance: .; j_gene: TRBJ2-3; len: 13
CDR3nt: TGTGCCAGCAGGGCGACGGGGTATGGCTACACCTTC; CDR3aa: CASRATGYGYTF; d_gene: .; v_gene: TRBV6-5; abundance: .; j_gene: TRBJ1-2; len: 12
CDR3nt: TGCGCCAGCAGTGAGTACCTAGCGGGGGGATACAATGAGCAGTTCTTC; CDR3aa: CASSEYLAGGYNEQFF; d_gene: TRBD2; v_gene: TRBV10-2; abundance: .; j_gene: TRBJ2-1; len: 16
CDR3nt: TGTGCCAGCAGTCAAGGACAGGGGTCTAACTATGGCTACACCTTC; CDR3aa: CASSQGQGSNYGYTF; d_gene: TRBD1; v_gene: TRBV5-4; abundance: .; j_gene: TRBJ1-2; len: 15
CDR3nt: TGTGCCAGCAGTCCCCTAGCGGGGACCCTCTTGGGCGAGCAGTTCTTC; CDR3aa: CASSPLAGTLLGEQFF; d_gene: TRBD2; v_gene: TRBV2; abundance: .; j_gene: TRBJ2-1; len: 16
CDR3nt: TGCGCCAGCAGCCAAGACTTCTACTACGAGCAGTACTTC; CDR3aa: CASSQDFYYEQYF; d_gene: .; v_gene: TRBV4-1; abundance: few; j_gene: TRBJ2-7; len: 13
CDR3nt: TGTGCCAGCAGTCCACCTCGGAGGGTTCTGTCGGTCTACGAGCAGTACTTC; CDR3aa: CASSPPRRVLSVYEQYF; d_gene: .; v_gene: TRBV27; abundance: .; j_gene: TRBJ2-7; len: 17
CDR3nt: TGTGCCAGCAGCCCAGGGGCAGACAGGCTAAACACTGAAGCTTTCTTT; CDR3aa: CASSPGADRLNTEAFF; d_gene: .; v_gene: TRBV27; abundance: .; j_gene: TRBJ1-1; len: 16
CDR3nt: TGCAGCGTCACTCACACTGAAGCTTTCTTT; CDR3aa: CSVTHTEAFF; d_gene: .; v_gene: TRBV29-1; abundance: .; j_gene: TRBJ1-1; len: 10
CDR3nt: TGTGCCAGCAGTTACGAAGGGGGTTCCTACGAGCAGTACTTC; CDR3aa: CASSYEGGSYEQYF; d_gene: .; v_gene: TRBV6-5; abundance: .; j_gene: TRBJ2-7; len: 14
CDR3nt: TGCGCCAGCAGCTTAGAAGGTAGCGGGGGAGGCACAGATACGCAGTATTTT; CDR3aa: CASSLEGSGGGTDTQYF; d_gene: TRBD2; v_gene: TRBV5-1; abundance: once; j_gene: TRBJ2-3; len: 17
CDR3nt: TGTGCCAGCTCCAGACAGGGCCTGAATCAGCCCCAGCATTTT; CDR3aa: CASSRQGLNQPQHF; d_gene: TRBD1; v_gene: TRBV6-1; abundance: .; j_gene: TRBJ1-5; len: 14
CDR3nt: TGTGCCAGCAGCGTCGTAGATTCCACCGGGGAGCTGTTTTTT; CDR3aa: CASSVVDSTGELFF; d_gene: .; v_gene: TRBV9; abundance: .; j_gene: TRBJ2-2; len: 14
CDR3nt: TGTGCCAGCACCGGGACTAGCGGTTCCTACGAGCAGTACTTC; CDR3aa: CASTGTSGSYEQYF; d_gene: TRBD2; v_gene: TRBV2; abundance: .; j_gene: TRBJ2-7; len: 14
CDR3nt: TGTGCTAGTGGCACAAGAGGGAGGGAGGTCGAGACCCAGTACTTC; CDR3aa: CASGTRGREVETQYF; d_gene: TRBD2; v_gene: TRBV12-5; abundance: .; j_gene: TRBJ2-5; len: 15
CDR3nt: TGCAGCGTTGTTCGCGGGACTAGTGGGAATGAGCAGTTCTTC; CDR3aa: CSVVRGTSGNEQFF; d_gene: TRBD2; v_gene: TRBV29-1; abundance: .; j_gene: TRBJ2-1; len: 14
CDR3nt: TGTGCCAGCAGCTTTCTAGAGGATACGCAGTATTTT; CDR3aa: CASSFLEDTQYF; d_gene: .; v_gene: TRBV7-2; abundance: .; j_gene: TRBJ2-3; len: 12
CDR3nt: TGTGCCAGCAGTGAAGGTACGGGGGTCGGGGAGACCCAGTACTTC; CDR3aa: CASSEGTGVGETQYF; d_gene: .; v_gene: TRBV6-1; abundance: .; j_gene: TRBJ2-5; len: 15
CDR3nt: TGCGCCAGCAGCTTGGAGCGGGACAGGGATGACGGCTACACCTTC; CDR3aa: CASSLERDRDDGYTF; d_gene: TRBD1; v_gene: TRBV5-1; abundance: .; j_gene: TRBJ1-2; len: 15
CDR3nt: TGTGCCAGTACCCGACTAACTCCAGGGGGCGCTGAAGCTTTCTTT; CDR3aa: CASTRLTPGGAEAFF; d_gene: TRBD1; v_gene: TRBV2; abundance: .; j_gene: TRBJ1-1; len: 15
CDR3nt: TGCGCCAGCAGCTTGGAAACTAGCGGGGGAGGGAATGAGCAGTTCTTC; CDR3aa: CASSLETSGGGNEQFF; d_gene: TRBD2; v_gene: TRBV5-1; abundance: .; j_gene: TRBJ2-1; len: 16
CDR3nt: TGCAGCGTGGAAGGGGGGGAGGCAAACACCATATATTTT; CDR3aa: CSVEGGEANTIYF; d_gene: .; v_gene: TRBV29-1; abundance: .; j_gene: TRBJ1-3; len: 13
CDR3nt: TGTGCCAGCAGTGATTCCCTTTCACTAGCGGCTTCCTCCTACGAGCAGTACTTC; CDR3aa: CASSDSLSLAASSYEQYF; d_gene: TRBD2; v_gene: TRBV6-1; abundance: few; j_gene: TRBJ2-7; len: 18
CDR3nt: TGCGCCAGCAGCTTTGGGGCTAGCGGGGGGGCGAATGAGCAGTTCTTC; CDR3aa: CASSFGASGGANEQFF; d_gene: TRBD2; v_gene: TRBV5-1; abundance: .; j_gene: TRBJ2-1; len: 16
CDR3nt: TGTGCCAGCAGCTTAGACAGTAAAGCAACTAATGAAAAACTGTTTTTT; CDR3aa: CASSLDSKATNEKLFF; d_gene: .; v_gene: TRBV7-8; abundance: once; j_gene: TRBJ1-4; len: 16
CDR3nt: TGCGCCAGCAGCCAGAGAGGGCCTGCAGATACGCAGTATTTT; CDR3aa: CASSQRGPADTQYF; d_gene: .; v_gene: TRBV4-1; abundance: few; j_gene: TRBJ2-3; len: 14
CDR3nt: TGTGCCAGCAGCGTAGTCAGCGGCAACAATGAGCAGTTCTTC; CDR3aa: CASSVVSGNNEQFF; d_gene: .; v_gene: TRBV9; abundance: .; j_gene: TRBJ2-1; len: 14
CDR3nt: TGCGCCAGCAGCCAAGATCTGAGGGGGACCTACAATGAGCAGTTCTTC; CDR3aa: CASSQDLRGTYNEQFF; d_gene: .; v_gene: TRBV4-1; abundance: .; j_gene: TRBJ2-1; len: 16
CDR3nt: TGTGCCATCAGTGGACAGGGGGGTAGGACAGATACGCAGTATTTT; CDR3aa: CAISGQGGRTDTQYF; d_gene: TRBD1; v_gene: TRBV10-3; abundance: .; j_gene: TRBJ2-3; len: 15
CDR3nt: TGTGCCGTTGGTGCAGGCCCCTACGAGCAGTACTTC; CDR3aa: CAVGAGPYEQYF; d_gene: .; v_gene: TRBV19; abundance: .; j_gene: TRBJ2-7; len: 12
CDR3nt: TGTGCCATCAGTGAGTCGATTAGTCCTGGAAACACCATATATTTT; CDR3aa: CAISESISPGNTIYF; d_gene: .; v_gene: TRBV10-3; abundance: .; j_gene: TRBJ1-3; len: 15
CDR3nt: TGTGCCAGCAGTACCCCGGGACAGGGCTACGAGCAGTACTTC; CDR3aa: CASSTPGQGYEQYF; d_gene: TRBD1; v_gene: TRBV6-6; abundance: .; j_gene: TRBJ2-7; len: 14
CDR3nt: TGCGCCAGCAGCCAAAGGGGGGGGTCCTTCTACGAGCAGTACTTC; CDR3aa: CASSQRGGSFYEQYF; d_gene: .; v_gene: TRBV4-1; abundance: .; j_gene: TRBJ2-7; len: 15
CDR3nt: TGTGCCAGCAGCTTGAGCTTTTACGAGCAGTACTTC; CDR3aa: CASSLSFYEQYF; d_gene: .; v_gene: TRBV5-8; abundance: .; j_gene: TRBJ2-7; len: 12
CDR3nt: TGTGCCAGCAGCTTAGGCAGATCACAAGAGACCCAGTACTTC; CDR3aa: CASSLGRSQETQYF; d_gene: .; v_gene: TRBV7-2; abundance: .; j_gene: TRBJ2-5; len: 14
CDR3nt: TGTGCCAGTAGTATAGAAGGAGAAGTTTACGAGCAGTACTTC; CDR3aa: CASSIEGEVYEQYF; d_gene: .; v_gene: TRBV19; abundance: .; j_gene: TRBJ2-7; len: 14
CDR3nt: TGTGCCAGCAGTCAGGCCAGGGGGCGCGATCAGCCCCAGCATTTT; CDR3aa: CASSQARGRDQPQHF; d_gene: TRBD1; v_gene: TRBV6-5; abundance: .; j_gene: TRBJ1-5; len: 15